The rows below give T cell receptor beta chains drawn from one sample of a study of glioma-infiltrating T cells after dendritic cell vaccination. TCRdb keeps only in-frame clones here, not all; method: immunoSEQ multiplex PCR. The table records around 62,000 clones, roughly 80% of them present only once. The sample was blood, taken before dendritic cell vaccination. These receptors all stem from a human donor with glioblastoma. Each CDR3 is given with its conserved first and last residue. The order of the fields is D gene, clone size, J gene, V gene, CDR3 protein, CDR3 DNA. The D gene is left open where the match is weak. Where a row states a size, it is once, few, many or the class of an expanded clone; other rows omit it.

D gene: TRBD1; clone size: .; J gene: TRBJ2-5; V gene: TRBV5-4; CDR3 protein: CASSTIEIGQEWETQYF; CDR3 DNA: TGTGCCAGCAGCACCATCGAAATCGGACAGGAGTGGGAGACCCAGTACTTC
D gene: TRBD1; clone size: .; J gene: TRBJ1-6; V gene: TRBV5-1; CDR3 protein: CASSVGTGGSPLHF; CDR3 DNA: TGCGCCAGCAGCGTCGGGACAGGGGGCTCACCCCTCCACTTT
D gene: TRBD2; clone size: .; J gene: TRBJ2-5; V gene: TRBV2; CDR3 protein: CASSGGGSPLLETQYF; CDR3 DNA: TGTGCCAGCAGTGGGGGGGGGAGCCCTCTGTTGGAGACCCAGTACTTC
D gene: .; clone size: .; J gene: TRBJ1-2; V gene: TRBV2; CDR3 protein: CASSSETVVNYGYTF; CDR3 DNA: TGTGCCAGCAGTTCCGAGACAGTTGTGAACTATGGCTACACCTTC
D gene: TRBD1; clone size: .; J gene: TRBJ1-4; V gene: TRBV27; CDR3 protein: CASSPPAPGQGASEKLFF; CDR3 DNA: TGTGCCAGCAGTCCCCCGGCCCCGGGACAGGGGGCGAGCGAAAAACTGTTTTTT
D gene: .; clone size: .; J gene: TRBJ1-2; V gene: TRBV19; CDR3 protein: CASNYRVQDGYTF; CDR3 DNA: TGTGCCAGTAATTACAGGGTTCAGGATGGCTACACCTTC
D gene: .; clone size: once; J gene: TRBJ2-3; V gene: TRBV5-1; CDR3 protein: CASSLEGRWGTDTQYF; CDR3 DNA: TGCGCCAGCAGCTTGGAAGGGAGGTGGGGCACAGATACGCAGTATTTT
D gene: TRBD1; clone size: .; J gene: TRBJ1-1; V gene: TRBV18; CDR3 protein: CASSPRTGTNTEAFF; CDR3 DNA: TGTGCCAGCTCCCCTCGGACAGGGACGAACACTGAAGCTTTCTTT
D gene: TRBD1; clone size: .; J gene: TRBJ1-2; V gene: TRBV19; CDR3 protein: CASSRGGTGSFNYGYTF; CDR3 DNA: TGTGCCAGTAGTAGGGGTGGGACAGGGAGTTTCAACTATGGCTACACCTTC
D gene: .; clone size: .; J gene: TRBJ1-1; V gene: TRBV30; CDR3 protein: CAWSGFSPGMNTEAFF; CDR3 DNA: TGTGCCTGGAGTGGCTTCTCCCCAGGCATGAACACTGAAGCTTTCTTT
D gene: .; clone size: .; J gene: TRBJ2-5; V gene: TRBV5-8; CDR3 protein: CASSSLGVLQETQYF; CDR3 DNA: TGTGCCAGCAGCTCCCTGGGAGTACTCCAAGAGACCCAGTACTTC
D gene: TRBD2; clone size: .; J gene: TRBJ2-3; V gene: TRBV5-4; CDR3 protein: CASFSLAGGFGDTQYF; CDR3 DNA: TGTGCCAGCTTCTCGCTAGCGGGGGGATTCGGAGATACGCAGTATTTT
D gene: .; clone size: once; J gene: TRBJ2-1; V gene: TRBV29-1; CDR3 protein: CSAQRVQGPNNEQFF; CDR3 DNA: TGCAGCGCCCAGAGGGTCCAGGGGCCAAACAATGAGCAGTTCTTC
D gene: TRBD1; clone size: few; J gene: TRBJ1-2; V gene: TRBV11-2; CDR3 protein: CASSFSPGTGDGYTF; CDR3 DNA: TGTGCCAGCAGCTTCTCCCCCGGGACAGGGGATGGCTACACCTTC
D gene: TRBD1; clone size: few; J gene: TRBJ2-5; V gene: TRBV6-1; CDR3 protein: CASREDRGRGETQYF; CDR3 DNA: TGTGCCAGCAGGGAGGACAGGGGGCGCGGGGAGACCCAGTACTTC
D gene: TRBD2; clone size: .; J gene: TRBJ2-5; V gene: TRBV30; CDR3 protein: CAWSAGLAETQYF; CDR3 DNA: TGTGCCTGGAGTGCGGGACTAGCGGAGACCCAGTACTTC
D gene: .; clone size: .; J gene: TRBJ2-5; V gene: TRBV2; CDR3 protein: CASSEKAGIETQYF; CDR3 DNA: TGTGCCAGCAGTGAAAAGGCAGGGATAGAGACCCAGTACTTC
D gene: .; clone size: .; J gene: TRBJ1-5; V gene: TRBV30; CDR3 protein: CAWSAEGDQPQHF; CDR3 DNA: TGTGCCTGGAGCGCGGAAGGAGACCAGCCCCAGCATTTT
D gene: TRBD1; clone size: .; J gene: TRBJ2-5; V gene: TRBV7-9; CDR3 protein: CASRRDRLTQYF; CDR3 DNA: TGTGCCAGCAGAAGGGACAGGTTAACCCAGTACTTC
D gene: TRBD2; clone size: .; J gene: TRBJ2-7; V gene: TRBV6-6; CDR3 protein: CASLGRGVDEQYF; CDR3 DNA: TGTGCCAGCCTCGGACGGGGGGTCGACGAGCAGTACTTC
D gene: .; clone size: .; J gene: TRBJ1-2; V gene: TRBV6-5; CDR3 protein: CASSYRELTGVSGYTF; CDR3 DNA: TGTGCCAGCAGTTACCGTGAACTGACAGGAGTCTCTGGCTACACCTTC
D gene: .; clone size: .; J gene: TRBJ1-2; V gene: TRBV5-5; CDR3 protein: CASSEPTGSYGYTF; CDR3 DNA: TGTGCCAGCAGCGAGCCGACAGGATCATATGGCTACACCTTC
D gene: .; clone size: .; J gene: TRBJ2-7; V gene: TRBV27; CDR3 protein: CASSFHSSYEQYF; CDR3 DNA: TGTGCCAGCAGTTTTCATAGCTCCTACGAGCAGTACTTC
D gene: TRBD2; clone size: once; J gene: TRBJ2-3; V gene: TRBV13; CDR3 protein: CASSSIAGVDTDTQYF; CDR3 DNA: TGTGCCAGCAGCTCTATAGCGGGGGTGGACACAGATACGCAGTATTTT
D gene: .; clone size: .; J gene: TRBJ2-7; V gene: TRBV7-2; CDR3 protein: CASSLGIASHYEQCF; CDR3 DNA: TGTGCCAGCAGCTTAGGCATCGCCAGCCACTACGAGCAGTGCTTC
D gene: TRBD1; clone size: few; J gene: TRBJ1-2; V gene: TRBV15; CDR3 protein: CATSRGRLTGQGYTF; CDR3 DNA: TGTGCCACCAGCAGGGGTCGATTGACAGGGCAAGGCTACACCTTC
D gene: .; clone size: .; J gene: TRBJ1-2; V gene: TRBV7-9; CDR3 protein: CASSLGGRDEPNYGYTF; CDR3 DNA: TGTGCCAGCAGCCTGGGGGGGCGGGATGAACCCAACTATGGCTACACCTTC
D gene: .; clone size: .; J gene: TRBJ2-3; V gene: TRBV5-1; CDR3 protein: CASSPSSGTDTQYF; CDR3 DNA: TGCGCCAGCAGCCCCTCTAGCGGCACAGATACGCAGTATTTT
D gene: TRBD1; clone size: .; J gene: TRBJ1-1; V gene: TRBV6-1; CDR3 protein: CASRGTGVTEAFF; CDR3 DNA: TGTGCCAGCAGGGGTACAGGGGTAACTGAAGCTTTCTTT
D gene: TRBD2; clone size: few; J gene: TRBJ2-1; V gene: TRBV6-1; CDR3 protein: CASSPTSGEGNEQFF; CDR3 DNA: TGTGCCAGCAGCCCTACTAGCGGGGAAGGGAATGAGCAGTTCTTC